The 4 T cell receptor beta chains presented below share a single source sample, sequenced in a study of spatial heterogeneity in lung cancer. Using its own MiXCR run on the 5' RACE reads, TCRdb lists one record per CDR3 protein. The sample contains roughly 39,000 distinct CDR3 sequences, about 5.8% of which appear only once. Specified time point: sample taken at primary tumor resection. Unsorted tumor, nontumor lung tissue or cryopreserved PBMC supplied the whole RNA. Sequenced material: PBMCs, taken at surgery. The receptor source for this set is a male donor with early-stage non-small cell lung cancer.

This clonotype was recorded at least ten times. The chain's CDR3 is CSAGTGDQPQHF. Here the CDR3 DNA reads TGCAGCGCCGGGACAGGGGATCAGCCCCAGCATTTT. This chain connects TRBV29-1 to TRBJ1-5; 10 bases map to TRBD1. Germline V gives CDR1 SQVTM, CDR2 ANQGSEA. With 7 bases clipped from V and 5 bases from J, the junction kept 2 bases outside the gene matches. The CDR3 extends over 12 amino acids.

This clonotype was seen more than once but under ten times. V gene TRBV7-2 combines with J gene TRBJ2-7; D unresolved. In germline, CDR1 is SGHTA, CDR2 FQGNSA. The CDR3 is 13 residues long. Trimming shortened V by 5 bases and J by 2 bases, and 10 bases separated the two germline ends. The CDR3 is CASSPSSTYEQYF. For the CDR3, the DNA is TGTGCCAGCAGCCCCTCGAGTACCTACGAGCAGTACTTC. Variable domain in full (rest from reference TRBV7-2 and TRBJ2-7): GAGVSQSPSNKVTEKGKDVELRCDPISGHTALYWYRQSLGQGLEFLIYFQGNSAPDKSGLPSDRFSAERTGGSVSTLTIQRTQQEDSAVYLCASSPSSTYEQYFGPGTRLTVT.

This clonotype was seen many times. The rearrangement uses TRBV10-3 and TRBJ2-7; TRBD1 matches 10 bases. V was pared by 11 bases and J by 3 bases, with 7 bases of the junction left unmatched. Germline V gene sequence: CDR1 ENHRY, CDR2 SYGVKD. The length of the CDR3 is 13 residues. CDR3 protein: CAVAWTGGYEQYF. CDR3 DNA sequence: TGTGCCGTGGCTTGGACAGGGGGCTACGAGCAGTACTTC.

This clonotype was observed a few times. The chain joins TRBV18 to TRBJ1-1; possible D gene TRBD1, 5 bases. The germline V and J ends were trimmed by 2 bases and 1 base, with 8 bases remaining between them. The CDR3 length is 14 residues. CDR1 and CDR2 from the germline V gene are KGHSH and LQKENI. The CDR3, as DNA: TGTGCCAGCTCACCAGGGACCTCGAACACTGAAGCTTTCTTT. Translating it yields CASSPGTSNTEAFF.